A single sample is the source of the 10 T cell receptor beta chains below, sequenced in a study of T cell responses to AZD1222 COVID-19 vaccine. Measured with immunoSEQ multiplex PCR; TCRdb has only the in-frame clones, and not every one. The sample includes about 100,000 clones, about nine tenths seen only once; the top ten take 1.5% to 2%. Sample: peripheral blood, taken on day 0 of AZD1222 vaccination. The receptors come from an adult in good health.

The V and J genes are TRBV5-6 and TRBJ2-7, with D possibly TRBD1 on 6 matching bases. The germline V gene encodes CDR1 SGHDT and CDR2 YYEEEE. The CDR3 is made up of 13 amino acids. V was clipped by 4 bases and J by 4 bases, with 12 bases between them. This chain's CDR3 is CASSPRQVYEQYF. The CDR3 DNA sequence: TGTGCCAGCAGCCCGAGACAGGTTTACGAGCAGTACTTC.

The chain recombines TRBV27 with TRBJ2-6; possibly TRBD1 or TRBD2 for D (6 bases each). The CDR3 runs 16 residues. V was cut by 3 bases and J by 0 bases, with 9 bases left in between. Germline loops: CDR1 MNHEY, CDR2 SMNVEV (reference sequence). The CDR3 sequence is CASSFSGASGANVLTF. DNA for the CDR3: TGTGCCAGCAGTTTCTCGGGGGCCTCTGGGGCCAACGTCCTGACTTTC.

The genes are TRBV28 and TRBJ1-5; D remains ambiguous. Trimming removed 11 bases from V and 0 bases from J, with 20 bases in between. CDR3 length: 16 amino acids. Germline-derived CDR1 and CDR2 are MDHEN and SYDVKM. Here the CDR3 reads CAAGGPLAYSNQPQHF. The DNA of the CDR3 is TGTGCCGCGGGAGGCCCCCTTGCTTATAGCAATCAGCCCCAGCATTTT.

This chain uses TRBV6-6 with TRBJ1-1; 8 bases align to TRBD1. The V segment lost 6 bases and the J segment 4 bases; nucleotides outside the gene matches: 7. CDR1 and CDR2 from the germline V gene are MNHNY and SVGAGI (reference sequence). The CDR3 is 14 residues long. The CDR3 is CASSLGQGGTEAFF. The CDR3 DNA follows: TGTGCCAGCAGCCTCGGACAGGGAGGCACTGAAGCTTTCTTT.

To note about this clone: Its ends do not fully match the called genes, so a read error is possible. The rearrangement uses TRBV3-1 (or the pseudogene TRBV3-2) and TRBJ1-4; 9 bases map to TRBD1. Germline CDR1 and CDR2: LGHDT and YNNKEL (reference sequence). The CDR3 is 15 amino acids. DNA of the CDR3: TGTGCCAGCAGTCAAGAACAGACAGGGGGTAAGCGACTGTTTTTT. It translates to CASSQEQTGGKRLFF.

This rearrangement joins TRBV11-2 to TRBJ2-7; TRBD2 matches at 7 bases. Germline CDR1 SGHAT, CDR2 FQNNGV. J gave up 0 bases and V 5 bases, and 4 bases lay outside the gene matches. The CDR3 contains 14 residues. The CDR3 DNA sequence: TGTGCCAGCAGCCTCGGGACTATCTCCTACGAGCAGTACTTC. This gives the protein CASSLGTISYEQYF.

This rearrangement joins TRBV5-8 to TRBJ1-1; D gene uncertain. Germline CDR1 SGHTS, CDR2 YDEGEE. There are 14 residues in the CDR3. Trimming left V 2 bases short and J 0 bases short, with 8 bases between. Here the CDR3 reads CASSLYSMNTEAFF. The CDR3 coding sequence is TGTGCCAGCAGCTTATACAGCATGAACACTGAAGCTTTCTTT.

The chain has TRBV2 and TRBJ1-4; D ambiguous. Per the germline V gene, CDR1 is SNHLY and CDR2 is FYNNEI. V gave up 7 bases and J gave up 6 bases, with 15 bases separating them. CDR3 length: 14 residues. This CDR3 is CASIRNLDHEKLFF. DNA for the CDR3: TGTGCCAGCATCCGGAACCTGGACCATGAAAAACTGTTTTTT.

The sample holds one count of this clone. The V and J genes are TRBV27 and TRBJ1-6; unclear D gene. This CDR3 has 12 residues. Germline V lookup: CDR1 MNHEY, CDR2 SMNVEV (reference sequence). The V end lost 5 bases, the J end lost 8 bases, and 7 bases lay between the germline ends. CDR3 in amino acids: CASSPPDSPLHF. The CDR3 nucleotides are TGTGCCAGCAGTCCTCCTGATTCACCCCTCCACTTT.

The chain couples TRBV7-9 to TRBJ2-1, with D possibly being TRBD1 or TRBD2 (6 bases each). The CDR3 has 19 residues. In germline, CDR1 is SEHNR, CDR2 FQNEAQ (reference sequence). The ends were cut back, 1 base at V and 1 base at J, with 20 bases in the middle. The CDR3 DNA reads TGTGCCAGCAGCTTAGGCGCCCTTAGTAGGGGGGTATCCTACAATGAGCAGTTCTTC. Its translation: CASSLGALSRGVSYNEQFF.